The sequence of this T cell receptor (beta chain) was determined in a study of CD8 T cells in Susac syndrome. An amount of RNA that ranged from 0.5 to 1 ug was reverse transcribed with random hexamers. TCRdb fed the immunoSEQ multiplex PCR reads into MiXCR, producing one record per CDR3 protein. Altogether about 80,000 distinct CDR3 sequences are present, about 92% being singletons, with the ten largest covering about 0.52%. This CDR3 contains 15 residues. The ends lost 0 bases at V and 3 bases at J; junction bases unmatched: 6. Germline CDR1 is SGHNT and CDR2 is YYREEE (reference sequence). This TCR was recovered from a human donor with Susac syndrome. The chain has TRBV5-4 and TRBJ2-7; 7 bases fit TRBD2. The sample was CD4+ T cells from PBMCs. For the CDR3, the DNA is TGTGCCAGCAGCTTGGCTATAGCGGGCTTCTACGAGCAGTACTTC. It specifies CASSLAIAGFYEQYF.